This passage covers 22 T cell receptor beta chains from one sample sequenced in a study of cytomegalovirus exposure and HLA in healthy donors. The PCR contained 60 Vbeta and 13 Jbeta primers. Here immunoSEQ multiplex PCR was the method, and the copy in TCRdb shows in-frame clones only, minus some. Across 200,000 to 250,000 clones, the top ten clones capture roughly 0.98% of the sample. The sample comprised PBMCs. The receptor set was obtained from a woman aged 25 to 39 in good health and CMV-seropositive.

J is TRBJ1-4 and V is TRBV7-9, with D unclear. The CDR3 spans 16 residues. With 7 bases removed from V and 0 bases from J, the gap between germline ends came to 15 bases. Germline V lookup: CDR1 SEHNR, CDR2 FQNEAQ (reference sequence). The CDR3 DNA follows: TGTGCCAGCACCTTGGGGAGGACGTCAACTAATGAAAAACTGTTTTTT. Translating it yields CASTLGRTSTNEKLFF.

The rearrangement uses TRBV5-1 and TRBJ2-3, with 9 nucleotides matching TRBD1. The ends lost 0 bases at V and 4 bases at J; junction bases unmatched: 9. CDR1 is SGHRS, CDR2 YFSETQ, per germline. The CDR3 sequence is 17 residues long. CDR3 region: CASSLDLLGQGSDTQYF. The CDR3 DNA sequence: TGCGCCAGCAGCTTGGACCTTTTGGGACAGGGCTCAGATACGCAGTATTTT.

CDR3 in amino acids: CASSSYGAGANVLTF. The CDR3, as DNA: TGTGCCAGCAGTTCCTACGGGGCTGGGGCCAACGTCCTGACTTTC. The V gene is TRBV28, the J gene TRBJ2-6; TRBD2 is a possible D gene (5 bases). This CDR3 has 15 residues. Trimming left V 4 bases short and J 2 bases short, with 9 bases between. In germline, CDR1 is MDHEN, CDR2 SYDVKM. The whole variable domain, filled in from reference TRBV28 and TRBJ2-6, reads DVKVTQSSRYLVKRTGEKVFLECVQDMDHENMFWYRQDPGLGLRLIYFSYDVKMKEKGDIPEGYSVSREKKERFSLILESASTNQTSMYLCASSSYGAGANVLTFGAGSRLTVL.

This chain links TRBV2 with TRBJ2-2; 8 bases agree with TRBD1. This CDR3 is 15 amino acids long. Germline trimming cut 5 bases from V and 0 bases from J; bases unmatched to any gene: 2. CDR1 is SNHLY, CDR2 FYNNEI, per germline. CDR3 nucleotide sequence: TGTGCCAGCAGTCGACAGGGGACGAACACCGGGGAGCTGTTTTTT. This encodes CASSRQGTNTGELFF.

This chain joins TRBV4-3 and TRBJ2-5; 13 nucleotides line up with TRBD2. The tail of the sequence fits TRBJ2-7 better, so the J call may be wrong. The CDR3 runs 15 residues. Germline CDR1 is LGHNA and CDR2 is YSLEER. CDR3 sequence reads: CASSLGTSGDYEQYF. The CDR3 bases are TGCGCCAGCAGCCTCGGGACTAGCGGGGACTACGAGCAGTACTTC.

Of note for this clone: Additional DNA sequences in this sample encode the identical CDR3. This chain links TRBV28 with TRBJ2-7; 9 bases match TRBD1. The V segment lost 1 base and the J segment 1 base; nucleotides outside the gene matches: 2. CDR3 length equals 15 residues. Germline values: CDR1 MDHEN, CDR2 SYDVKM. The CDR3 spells CASSLYGTGSYEQYF. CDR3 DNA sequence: TGTGCCAGCAGTTTATACGGGACAGGGTCCTACGAGCAGTACTTC.

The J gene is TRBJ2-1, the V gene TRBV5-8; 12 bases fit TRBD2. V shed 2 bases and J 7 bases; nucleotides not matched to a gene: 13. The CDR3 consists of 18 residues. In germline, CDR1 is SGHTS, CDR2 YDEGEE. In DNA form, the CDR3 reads TGTGCCAGCAGCTTTAGCCTAGCGGGGGGGGCCCGGAGGAATGAGCAGTTCTTC. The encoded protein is CASSFSLAGGARRNEQFF.

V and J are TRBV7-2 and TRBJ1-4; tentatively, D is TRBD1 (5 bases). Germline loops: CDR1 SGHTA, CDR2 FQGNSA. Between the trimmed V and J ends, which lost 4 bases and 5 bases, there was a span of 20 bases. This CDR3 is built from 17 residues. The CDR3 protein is CASSSNRPTRENEKLFF. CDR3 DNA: TGTGCCAGCAGCTCCAACCGCCCTACCAGGGAAAATGAAAAACTGTTTTTT.

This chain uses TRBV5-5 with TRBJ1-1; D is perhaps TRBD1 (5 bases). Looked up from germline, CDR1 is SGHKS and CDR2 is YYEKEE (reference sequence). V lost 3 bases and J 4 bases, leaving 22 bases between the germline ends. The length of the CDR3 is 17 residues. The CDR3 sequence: CASSSYRPDKEITEAFF. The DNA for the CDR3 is TGTGCCAGCAGCTCCTATCGCCCGGACAAGGAGATCACTGAAGCTTTCTTT. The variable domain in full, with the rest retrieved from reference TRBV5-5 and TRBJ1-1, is DAGVTQSPTHLIKTRGQQVTLRCSPISGHKSVSWYQQVLGQGPQFIFQYYEKEERGRGNFPDRFSARQFPNYSSELNVNALLLGDSALYLCASSSYRPDKEITEAFFGQGTRLTVV.

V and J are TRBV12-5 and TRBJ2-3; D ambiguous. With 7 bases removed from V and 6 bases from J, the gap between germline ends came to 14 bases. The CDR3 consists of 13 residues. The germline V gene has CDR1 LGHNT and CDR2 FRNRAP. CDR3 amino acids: CASALIGVDTQYF. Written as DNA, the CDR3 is TGTGCTAGTGCCCTTATAGGAGTGGATACGCAGTATTTT.

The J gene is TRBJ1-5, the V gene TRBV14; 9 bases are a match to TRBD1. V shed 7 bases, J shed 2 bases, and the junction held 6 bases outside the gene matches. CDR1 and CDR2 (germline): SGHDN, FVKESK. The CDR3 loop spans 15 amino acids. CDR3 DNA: TGTGCCAGCAAACAGGACAGGGGCGGCAATCAGCCCCAGCATTTT. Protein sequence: CASKQDRGGNQPQHF.

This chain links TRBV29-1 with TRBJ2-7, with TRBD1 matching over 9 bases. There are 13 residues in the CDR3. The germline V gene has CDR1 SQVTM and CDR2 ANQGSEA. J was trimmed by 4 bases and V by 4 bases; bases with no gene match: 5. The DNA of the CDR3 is TGCAGCGTTGGGAAGGGACAGGGATACGAGCAGTACTTC. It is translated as CSVGKGQGYEQYF.

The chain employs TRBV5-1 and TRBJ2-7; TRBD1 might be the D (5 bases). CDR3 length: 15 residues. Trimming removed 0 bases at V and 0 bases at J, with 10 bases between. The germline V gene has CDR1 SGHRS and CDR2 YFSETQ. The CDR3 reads CASSLGGLPSYEQYF. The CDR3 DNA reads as TGCGCCAGCAGCTTGGGGGGCCTCCCCTCCTACGAGCAGTACTTC.

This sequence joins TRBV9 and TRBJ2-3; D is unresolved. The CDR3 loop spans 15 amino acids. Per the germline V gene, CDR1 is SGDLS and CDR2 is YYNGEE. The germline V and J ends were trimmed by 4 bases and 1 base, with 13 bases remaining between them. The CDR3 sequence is CASSPRGAGTDTQYF. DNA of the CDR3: TGTGCCAGCAGCCCCCGCGGCGCGGGCACAGATACGCAGTATTTT. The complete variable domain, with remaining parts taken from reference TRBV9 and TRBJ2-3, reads DSGVTQTPKHLITATGQRVTLRCSPRSGDLSVYWYQQSLDQGLQFLIQYYNGEERAKGNILERFSAQQFPDLHSELNLSSLELGDSALYFCASSPRGAGTDTQYFGPGTRLTVL.

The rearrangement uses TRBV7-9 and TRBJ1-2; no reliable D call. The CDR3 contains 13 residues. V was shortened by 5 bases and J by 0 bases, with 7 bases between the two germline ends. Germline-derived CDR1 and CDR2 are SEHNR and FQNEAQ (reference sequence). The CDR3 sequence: CASSPPANYGYTF. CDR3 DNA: TGTGCCAGCAGCCCTCCTGCTAACTATGGCTACACCTTC.

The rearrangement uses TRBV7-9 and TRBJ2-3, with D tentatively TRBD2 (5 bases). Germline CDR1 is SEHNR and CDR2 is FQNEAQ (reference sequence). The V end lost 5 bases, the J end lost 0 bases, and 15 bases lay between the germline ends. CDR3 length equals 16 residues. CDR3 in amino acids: CASSPPGVGSTDTQYF. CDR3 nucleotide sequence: TGTGCCAGCAGCCCCCCCGGGGTTGGTAGCACAGATACGCAGTATTTT.

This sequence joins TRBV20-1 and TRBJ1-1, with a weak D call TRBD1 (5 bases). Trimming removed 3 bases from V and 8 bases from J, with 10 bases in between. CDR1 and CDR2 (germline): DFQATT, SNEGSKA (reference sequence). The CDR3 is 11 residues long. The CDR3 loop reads CSASARGEAFF. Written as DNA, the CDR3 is TGCAGTGCTAGCGCCCGGGGGGAAGCTTTCTTT.

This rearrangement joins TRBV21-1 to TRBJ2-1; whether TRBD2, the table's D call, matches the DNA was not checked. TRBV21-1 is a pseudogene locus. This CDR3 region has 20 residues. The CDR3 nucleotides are TGTGCCAGCAGCAAGGTTGGGGGGCTAGCGGGTGGAGGGGTGAGCAATGAGCAGTTCTTC. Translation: CASSKVGGLAGGGVSNEQFF.

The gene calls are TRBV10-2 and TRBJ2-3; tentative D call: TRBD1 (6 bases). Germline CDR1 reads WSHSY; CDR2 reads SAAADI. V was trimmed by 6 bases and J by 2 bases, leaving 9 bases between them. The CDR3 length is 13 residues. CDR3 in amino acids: CASRGANTDTQYF. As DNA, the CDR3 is TGCGCCAGCAGGGGGGCGAACACAGATACGCAGTATTTT.

CDR3 DNA: TGTGCCATCAGTGAGTCGAGGAATAACTATGGCTACACCTTC. The encoded protein is CAISESRNNYGYTF. The chain combines TRBV10-3 with TRBJ1-2; D remains ambiguous. V gave up 0 bases and J gave up 1 base, with 6 bases separating them. Germline CDR1 is ENHRY and CDR2 is SYGVKD. The CDR3 has 14 amino acids.

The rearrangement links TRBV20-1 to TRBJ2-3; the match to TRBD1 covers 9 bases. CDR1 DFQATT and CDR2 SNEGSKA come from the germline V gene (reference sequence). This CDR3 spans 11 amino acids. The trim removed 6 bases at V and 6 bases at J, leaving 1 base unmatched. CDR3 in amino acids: CSATGGDTQYF. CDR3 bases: TGCAGTGCCACAGGGGGCGATACGCAGTATTTT.

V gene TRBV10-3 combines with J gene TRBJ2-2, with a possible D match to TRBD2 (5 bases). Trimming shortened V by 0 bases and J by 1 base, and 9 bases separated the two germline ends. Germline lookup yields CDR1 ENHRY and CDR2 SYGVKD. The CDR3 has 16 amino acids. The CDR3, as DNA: TGTGCCATCAGTGAGTCACGAGGGAGGAACACCGGGGAGCTGTTTTTT. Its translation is CAISESRGRNTGELFF.